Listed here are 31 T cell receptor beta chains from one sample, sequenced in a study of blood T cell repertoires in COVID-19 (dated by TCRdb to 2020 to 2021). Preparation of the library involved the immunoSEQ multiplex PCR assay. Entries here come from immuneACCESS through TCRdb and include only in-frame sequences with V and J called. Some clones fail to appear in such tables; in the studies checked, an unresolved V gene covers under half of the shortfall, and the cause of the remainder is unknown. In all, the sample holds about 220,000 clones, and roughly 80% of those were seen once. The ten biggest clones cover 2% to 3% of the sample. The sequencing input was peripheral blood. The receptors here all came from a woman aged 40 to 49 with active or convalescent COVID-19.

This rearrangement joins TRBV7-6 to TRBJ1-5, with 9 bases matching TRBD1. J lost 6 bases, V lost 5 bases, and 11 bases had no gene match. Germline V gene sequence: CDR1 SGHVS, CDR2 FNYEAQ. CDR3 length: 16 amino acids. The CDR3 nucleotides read TGTGCCAGCAGCAAAACACCTTGGGACAGGGCTCAGCCCCAGCATTTT. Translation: CASSKTPWDRAQPQHF.

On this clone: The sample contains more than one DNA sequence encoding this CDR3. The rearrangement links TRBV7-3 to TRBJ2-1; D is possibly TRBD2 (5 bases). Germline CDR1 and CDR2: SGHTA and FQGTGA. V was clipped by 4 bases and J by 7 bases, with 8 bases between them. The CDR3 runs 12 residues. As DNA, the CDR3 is TGTGCCAGCAGCTCGACGGGGAATGAGCAGTTCTTC. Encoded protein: CASSSTGNEQFF.

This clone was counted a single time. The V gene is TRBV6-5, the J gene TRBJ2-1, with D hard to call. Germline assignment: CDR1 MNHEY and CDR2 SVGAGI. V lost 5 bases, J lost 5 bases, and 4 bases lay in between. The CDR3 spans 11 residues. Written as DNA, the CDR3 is TGTGCCAGCAGTCAAAACAATGAGCAGTTCTTC. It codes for CASSQNNEQFF.

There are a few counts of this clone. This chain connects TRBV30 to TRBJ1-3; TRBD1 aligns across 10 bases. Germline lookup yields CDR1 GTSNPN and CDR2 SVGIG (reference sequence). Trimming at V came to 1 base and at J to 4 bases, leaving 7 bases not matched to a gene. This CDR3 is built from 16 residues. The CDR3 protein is CAWSGGTGATGNTIYF. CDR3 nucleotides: TGTGCCTGGAGTGGGGGGACAGGGGCGACGGGAAACACCATATATTTT.

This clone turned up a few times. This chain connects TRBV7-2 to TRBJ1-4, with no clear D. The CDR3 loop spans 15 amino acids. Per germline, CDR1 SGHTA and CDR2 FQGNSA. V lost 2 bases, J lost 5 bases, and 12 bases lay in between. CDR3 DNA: TGTGCCAGCAGCTTACACCGAACACTAAATGAAAAACTGTTTTTT. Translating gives CASSLHRTLNEKLFF.

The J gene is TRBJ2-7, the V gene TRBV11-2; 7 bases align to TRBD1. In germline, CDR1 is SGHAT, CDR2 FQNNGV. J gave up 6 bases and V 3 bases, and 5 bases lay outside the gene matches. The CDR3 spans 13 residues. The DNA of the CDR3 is TGTGCCAGCAGCTTTTTTACAGGGGTCGAGCAGTACTTC. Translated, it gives CASSFFTGVEQYF.

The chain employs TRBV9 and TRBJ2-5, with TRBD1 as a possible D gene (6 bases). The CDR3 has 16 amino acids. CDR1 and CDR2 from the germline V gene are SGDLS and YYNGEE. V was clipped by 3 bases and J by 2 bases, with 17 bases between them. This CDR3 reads CASSESGGQMQETQYF. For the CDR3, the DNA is TGTGCCAGCAGCGAGTCCGGAGGACAGATGCAAGAGACCCAGTACTTC.

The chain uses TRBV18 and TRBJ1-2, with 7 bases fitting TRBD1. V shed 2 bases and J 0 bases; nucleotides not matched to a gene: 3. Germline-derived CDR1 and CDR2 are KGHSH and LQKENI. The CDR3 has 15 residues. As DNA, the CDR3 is TGTGCCAGCTCACCATCGGGACAGTCTAACTATGGCTACACCTTC. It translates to CASSPSGQSNYGYTF.

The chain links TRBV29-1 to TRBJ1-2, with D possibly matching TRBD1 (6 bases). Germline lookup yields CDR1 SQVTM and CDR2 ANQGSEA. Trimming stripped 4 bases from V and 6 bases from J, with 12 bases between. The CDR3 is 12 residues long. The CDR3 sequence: CSVAAGADGYTF. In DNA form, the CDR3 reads TGCAGCGTTGCCGCGGGGGCGGATGGCTACACCTTC.

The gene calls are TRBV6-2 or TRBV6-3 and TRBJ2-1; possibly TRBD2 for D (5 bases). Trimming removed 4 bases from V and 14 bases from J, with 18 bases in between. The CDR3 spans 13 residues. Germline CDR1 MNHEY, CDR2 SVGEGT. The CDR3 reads CASSLSSGAREFF. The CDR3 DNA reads TGTGCCAGCAGTTTGAGCTCAGGCGCGAGGGAGTTCTTC.

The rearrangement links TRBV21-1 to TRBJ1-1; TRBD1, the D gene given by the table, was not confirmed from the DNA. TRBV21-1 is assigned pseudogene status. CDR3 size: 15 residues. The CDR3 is CASSKDIDMNTEAFF. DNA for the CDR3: TGTGCCAGCAGCAAAGATATAGACATGAACACTGAAGCTTTCTTT.

The CDR3 nucleotides read TGTGCCAGTAGTATCCAGACTAGCGGGATCGAGACCCAGTACTTC. The encoded protein is CASSIQTSGIETQYF. The rearrangement joins TRBV19 to TRBJ2-5; 11 bases align to TRBD2. Germline assignment: CDR1 LNHDA and CDR2 SQIVND (reference sequence). The CDR3 has 15 residues. V was pared by 3 bases and J by 5 bases, with 5 bases of the junction left unmatched.

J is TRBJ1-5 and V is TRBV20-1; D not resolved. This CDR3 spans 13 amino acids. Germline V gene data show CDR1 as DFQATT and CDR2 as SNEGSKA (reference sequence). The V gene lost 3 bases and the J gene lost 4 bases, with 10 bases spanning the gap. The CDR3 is CSASFGGNQPQHF. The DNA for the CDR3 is TGCAGTGCTAGTTTCGGAGGGAATCAGCCCCAGCATTTT.

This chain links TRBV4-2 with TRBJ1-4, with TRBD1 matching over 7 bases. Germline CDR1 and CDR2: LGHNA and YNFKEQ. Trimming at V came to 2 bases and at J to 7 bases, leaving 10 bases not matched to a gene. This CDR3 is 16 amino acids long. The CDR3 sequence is CASSQQYRGVGEKLFF. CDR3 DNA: TGTGCCAGCAGCCAACAATACAGGGGTGTAGGTGAAAAACTGTTTTTT.

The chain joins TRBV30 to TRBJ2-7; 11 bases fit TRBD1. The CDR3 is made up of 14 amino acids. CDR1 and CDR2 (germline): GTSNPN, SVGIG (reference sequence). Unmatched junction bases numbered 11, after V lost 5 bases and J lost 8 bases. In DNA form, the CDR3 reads TGTGCCTGGCACTCCGGGACAGGGGGTCACAAGCAGTACTTC. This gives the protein CAWHSGTGGHKQYF.

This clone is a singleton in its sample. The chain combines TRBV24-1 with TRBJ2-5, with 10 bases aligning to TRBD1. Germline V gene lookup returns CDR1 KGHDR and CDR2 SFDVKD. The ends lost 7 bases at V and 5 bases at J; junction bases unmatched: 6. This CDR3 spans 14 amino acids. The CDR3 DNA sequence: TGTGCCACCAGAGGACAGGGGGAGGAGGAGACCCAGTACTTC. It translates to CATRGQGEEETQYF.

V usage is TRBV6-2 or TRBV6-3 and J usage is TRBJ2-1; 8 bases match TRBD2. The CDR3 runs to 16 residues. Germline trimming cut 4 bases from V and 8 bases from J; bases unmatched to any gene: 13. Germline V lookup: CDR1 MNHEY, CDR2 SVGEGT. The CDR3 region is CASSSTLSGREYEQFF. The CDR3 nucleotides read TGTGCCAGCAGTTCCACCTTGAGCGGGAGAGAATATGAGCAGTTCTTC.

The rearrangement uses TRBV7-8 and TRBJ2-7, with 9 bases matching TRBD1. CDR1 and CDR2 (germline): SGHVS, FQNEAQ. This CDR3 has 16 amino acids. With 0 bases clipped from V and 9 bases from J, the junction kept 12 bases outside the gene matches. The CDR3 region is CASSLAGDRAPRGQYF. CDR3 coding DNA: TGTGCCAGCAGCTTAGCGGGGGACAGGGCGCCCCGGGGGCAGTACTTC.

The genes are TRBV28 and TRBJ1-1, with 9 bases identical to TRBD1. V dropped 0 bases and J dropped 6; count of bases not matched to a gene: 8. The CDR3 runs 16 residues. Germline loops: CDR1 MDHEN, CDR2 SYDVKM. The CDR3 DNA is TGTGCCAGCAGTTTATGGGACAGGGGACGAAGGGCTGAAGCTTTCTTT. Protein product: CASSLWDRGRRAEAFF.

The chain's CDR3 is CASSPPRTSGSPREQYF. CDR3 in DNA: TGTGCCAGCAGCCCCCCCCGGACTAGCGGGAGCCCCCGCGAGCAGTACTTC. This chain joins TRBV7-2 and TRBJ2-7; 13 bases fit TRBD2. Germline CDR1 SGHTA, CDR2 FQGNSA. This CDR3 is 17 amino acids long. Germline trimming cut 5 bases from V and 6 bases from J; bases unmatched to any gene: 13.

CDR3 in amino acids: CAWSDAVRDEKLFF. The CDR3 coding sequence is TGTGCCTGGAGTGACGCAGTCCGGGATGAAAAACTGTTTTTT. The rearrangement links TRBV30 to TRBJ1-4; D is uncertain. The CDR3 covers 14 residues. Looked up from germline, CDR1 is GTSNPN and CDR2 is SVGIG (reference sequence). Trimming took off 1 base at V and 6 bases at J, with 12 bases between the two ends.

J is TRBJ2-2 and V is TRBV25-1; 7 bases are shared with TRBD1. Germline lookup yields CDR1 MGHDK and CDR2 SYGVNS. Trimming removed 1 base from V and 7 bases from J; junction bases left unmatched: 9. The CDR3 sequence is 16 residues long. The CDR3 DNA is TGTGCCAGCAGTGAATTTGAGAAACAGGGGAACGGGGAGCTGTTTTTT. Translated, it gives CASSEFEKQGNGELFF. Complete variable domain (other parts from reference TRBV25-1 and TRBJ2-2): EADIYQTPRYLVIGTGKKITLECSQTMGHDKMYWYQQDPGMELHLIHYSYGVNSTEKGDLSSESTVSRIRTEHFPLTLESARPSHTSQYLCASSEFEKQGNGELFFGEGSRLTVL.

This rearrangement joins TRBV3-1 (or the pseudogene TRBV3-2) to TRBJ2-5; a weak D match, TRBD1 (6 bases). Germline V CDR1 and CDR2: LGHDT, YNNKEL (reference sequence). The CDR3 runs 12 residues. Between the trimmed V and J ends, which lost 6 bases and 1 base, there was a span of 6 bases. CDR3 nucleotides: TGTGCCAGCAGGGGGGCCCAAGAGACCCAGTACTTC. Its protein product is CASRGAQETQYF.

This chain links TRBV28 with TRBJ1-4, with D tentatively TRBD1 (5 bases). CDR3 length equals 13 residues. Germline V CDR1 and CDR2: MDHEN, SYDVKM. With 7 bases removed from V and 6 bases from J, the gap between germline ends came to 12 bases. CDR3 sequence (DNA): TGTGCCAGCATCACACCGGGGGATGAAAAACTGTTTTTT. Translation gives CASITPGDEKLFF.

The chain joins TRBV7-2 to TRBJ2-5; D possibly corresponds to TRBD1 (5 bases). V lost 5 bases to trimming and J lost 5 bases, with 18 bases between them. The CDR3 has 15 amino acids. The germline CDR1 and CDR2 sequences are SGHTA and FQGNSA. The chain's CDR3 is CASSPLRTSYETQYF. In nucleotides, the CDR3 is TGTGCCAGCAGCCCCCTAAGGACATCCTACGAGACCCAGTACTTC.

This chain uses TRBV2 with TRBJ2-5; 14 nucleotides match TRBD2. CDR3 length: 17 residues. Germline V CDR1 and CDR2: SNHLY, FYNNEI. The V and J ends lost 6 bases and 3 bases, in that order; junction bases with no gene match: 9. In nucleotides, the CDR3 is TGTGCCAGCAGCAAGGGACTAGCGGGAGTTTATGAAGAGACCCAGTACTTC. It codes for CASSKGLAGVYEETQYF.

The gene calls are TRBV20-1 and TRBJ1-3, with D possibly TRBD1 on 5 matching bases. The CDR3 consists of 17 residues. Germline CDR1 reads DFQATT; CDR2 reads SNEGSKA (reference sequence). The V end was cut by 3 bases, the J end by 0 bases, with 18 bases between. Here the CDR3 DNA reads TGCAGTGCTAGTGATGGGACGGGGGACTACTCTGGAAACACCATATATTTT. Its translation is CSASDGTGDYSGNTIYF.

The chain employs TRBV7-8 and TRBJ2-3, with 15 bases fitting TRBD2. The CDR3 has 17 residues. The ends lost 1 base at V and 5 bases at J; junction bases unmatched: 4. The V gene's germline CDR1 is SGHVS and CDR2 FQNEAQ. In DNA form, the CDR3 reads TGTGCCAGCAGCTTAGGTGGACTAGCGGGAGGGGTAGATACGCAGTATTTT. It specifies CASSLGGLAGGVDTQYF.

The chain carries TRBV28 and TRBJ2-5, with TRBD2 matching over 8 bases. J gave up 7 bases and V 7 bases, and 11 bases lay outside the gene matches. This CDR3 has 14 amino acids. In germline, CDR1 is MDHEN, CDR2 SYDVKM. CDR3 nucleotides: TGTGCCAGCACATTCCCGGGGGGGATTGGGACCCAGTACTTC. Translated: CASTFPGGIGTQYF.

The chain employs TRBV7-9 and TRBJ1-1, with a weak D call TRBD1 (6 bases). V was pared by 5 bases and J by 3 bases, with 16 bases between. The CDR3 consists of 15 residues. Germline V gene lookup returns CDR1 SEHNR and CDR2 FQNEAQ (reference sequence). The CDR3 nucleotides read TGTGCCAGCAGCCCGATGGGGGGGCTAGACACTGAAGCTTTCTTT. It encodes CASSPMGGLDTEAFF.

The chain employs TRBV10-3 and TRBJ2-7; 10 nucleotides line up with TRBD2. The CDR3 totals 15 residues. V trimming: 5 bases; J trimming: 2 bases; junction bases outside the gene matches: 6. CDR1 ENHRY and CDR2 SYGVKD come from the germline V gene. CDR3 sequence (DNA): TGTGCCATCAGTCATGGACTAGCGGACACCTACGAGCAGTACTTC. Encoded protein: CAISHGLADTYEQYF.